The TCR beta chain under discussion was sequenced for a study of blood T cell repertoires in COVID-19. In the study overall: The origin of the acute and convalescent COVID-19 samples was the United States, Italy and Spain. T cells, B-cell-depleted T cells, or PBMCs supplied cDNA or gDNA.

Original processing notes: Counts of nucleated cells, estimated from reference gene primer amplification, were obtained. Only in-frame clones appear in the TCRdb table, and some are missing; sequencing was by immunoSEQ multiplex PCR. The V and J calls and the clone size are those of that table, but D and trimming were determined from the DNA. The data show some 110,000 clones, 92% seen once. The germline V gene encodes CDR1 SGHAT and CDR2 FQNNGV. This CDR3 has 14 amino acids. V lost 5 bases, J lost 3 bases, and 12 bases lay in between. The sequence derives from a man between 45 and 60 years old with COVID-19, enrolled during active disease. This chain uses TRBV11-2 with TRBJ2-3, with TRBD2 as a possible D gene (6 bases). The sequenced sample was peripheral blood. This chain's CDR3 is CASSPPAGTDTQYF. CDR3 in DNA: TGTGCCAGCAGCCCTCCGGCGGGGACAGATACGCAGTATTTT. Full variable domain (outside the CDR3, taken from reference TRBV11-2 and TRBJ2-3): EAGVAQSPRYKIIEKRQSVAFWCNPISGHATLYWYQQILGQGPKLLIQFQNNGVVDDSQLPKDRFSAERLKGVDSTLKIQPAKLEDSAVYLCASSPPAGTDTQYFGPGTRLTVL.